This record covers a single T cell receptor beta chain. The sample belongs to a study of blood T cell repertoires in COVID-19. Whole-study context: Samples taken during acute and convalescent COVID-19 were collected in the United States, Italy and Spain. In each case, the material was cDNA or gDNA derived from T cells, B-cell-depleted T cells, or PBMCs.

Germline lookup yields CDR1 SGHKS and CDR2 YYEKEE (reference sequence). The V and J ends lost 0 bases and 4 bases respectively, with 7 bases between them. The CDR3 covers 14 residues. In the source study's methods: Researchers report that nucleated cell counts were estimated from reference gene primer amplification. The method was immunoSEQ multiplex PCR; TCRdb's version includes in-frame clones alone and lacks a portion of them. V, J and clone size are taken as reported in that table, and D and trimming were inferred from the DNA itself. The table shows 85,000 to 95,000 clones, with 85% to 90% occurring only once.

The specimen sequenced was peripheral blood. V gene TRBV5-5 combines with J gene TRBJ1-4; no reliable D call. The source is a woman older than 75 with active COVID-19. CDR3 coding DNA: TGTGCCAGCAGCTTGGGAAGCCATAATGAAAAACTGTTTTTT. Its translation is CASSLGSHNEKLFF. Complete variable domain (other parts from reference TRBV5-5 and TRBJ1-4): DAGVTQSPTHLIKTRGQQVTLRCSPISGHKSVSWYQQVLGQGPQFIFQYYEKEERGRGNFPDRFSARQFPNYSSELNVNALLLGDSALYLCASSLGSHNEKLFFGSGTQLSVL.